These 4 T cell receptor beta chains originate from one sample sequenced in a study of T cells in Graves' hyperthyroidism and ophthalmopathy. RNA transcripts provided the source from which TCR beta CDR3 regions were amplified. HTBI primers were employed in a first-round RT-PCR of the TCR CDR3. A single record per CDR3 protein comes from TCRdb applying MiXCR to the multiplex PCR reads. The data contain approximately 600,000 distinct CDR3 sequences, around 14% of them singletons. The sample comprised blood. The receptors were gathered from a woman between 18 and 29 years old with Graves' ophthalmopathy.

This clonotype was seen many times. This chain connects TRBV10-3 to TRBJ2-7, with D possibly matching TRBD2 (6 bases). This CDR3 region has 14 residues. V lost 8 bases and J lost 0, with 14 bases in between. CDR1 and CDR2 from the germline V gene are ENHRY and SYGVKD. In DNA form, the CDR3 reads TGTGCCATCTCCATTGGGCGGGACTCCTACGAGCAGTACTTC. It yields the protein CAISIGRDSYEQYF.

In its sample, this clonotype was seen many times. The genes are TRBV20-1 and TRBJ2-5; 11 bases are a match to TRBD2. V was clipped by 8 bases and J by 2 bases; unmatched bases: 13. The CDR3 extends over 16 amino acids. Germline V gene lookup returns CDR1 DFQATT and CDR2 SNEGSKA (reference sequence). The CDR3 DNA is TGCAGTCTTAGTGGGGGGGCTAGCGGGAGGCAAGAGACCCAGTACTTC. Translating gives CSLSGGASGRQETQYF.

The chain links TRBV6-1 to TRBJ1-4, with 9 bases lining up with TRBD1. The V gene end was trimmed by 5 bases and the J gene end by 2 bases; junction bases not matched to a gene: 9. Germline values: CDR1 MNHNS, CDR2 SASEGT. The CDR3 covers 17 residues. CDR3 sequence reads: CASSSPRDRETNEKLFF. DNA for the CDR3: TGTGCCAGCAGTTCCCCCCGGGACAGGGAGACTAATGAAAAACTGTTTTTT.

This clonotype appeared once. A read error may account for a junction end that differs from germline. V gene TRBV11-2 combines with J gene TRBJ1-2; D is unresolved. The CDR3 has 14 residues. The germline gives CDR1 SGHAT, CDR2 FQNNGV. CDR3 amino acids: CASSPSQANYGYTF. The DNA for the CDR3 is TGCGCCAGCAGCCCTAGCCAGGCTAACTATGGCTACACCTTC.